This TCR beta chain was sequenced in a study of blood T cell repertoires in COVID-19. Sequencing used immunoSEQ multiplex PCR; TCRdb keeps in-frame clones, though not all of them. The table has about 190,000 clones, roughly nine tenths seen once. The germline V and J ends were trimmed by 4 bases and 3 bases, with 17 bases remaining between them. Germline CDR1 SGHRS, CDR2 YFSETQ. The CDR3 loop spans 15 amino acids. The TCR was taken from a woman in her 30s with active or convalescent COVID-19. Input material: peripheral blood. The J gene is TRBJ2-7, the V gene TRBV5-1; a weak D match, TRBD2 (6 bases). CDR3 region: CASSQDPGGVYEQYF. CDR3 nucleotides: TGCGCCAGCAGCCAAGACCCCGGAGGGGTCTACGAGCAGTACTTC.